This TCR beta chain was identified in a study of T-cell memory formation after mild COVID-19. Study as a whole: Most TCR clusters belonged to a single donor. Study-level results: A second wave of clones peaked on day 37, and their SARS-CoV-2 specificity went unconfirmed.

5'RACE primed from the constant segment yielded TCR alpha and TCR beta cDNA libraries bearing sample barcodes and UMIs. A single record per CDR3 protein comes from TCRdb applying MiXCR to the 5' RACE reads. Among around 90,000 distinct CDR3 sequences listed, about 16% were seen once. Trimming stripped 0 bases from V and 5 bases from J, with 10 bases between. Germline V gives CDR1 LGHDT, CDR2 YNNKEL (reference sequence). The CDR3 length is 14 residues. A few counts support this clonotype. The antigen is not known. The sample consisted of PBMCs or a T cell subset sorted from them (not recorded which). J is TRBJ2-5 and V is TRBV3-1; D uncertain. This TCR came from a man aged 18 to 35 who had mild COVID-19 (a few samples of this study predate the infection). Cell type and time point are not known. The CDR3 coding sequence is TGTGCCAGCAGCCAAGATATGCGGTGGGAGACCCAGTACTTC. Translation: CASSQDMRWETQYF.